What follows are 10 T cell receptor beta chains derived from one specimen sequenced in a study of blood T cells in healthy people across ages (dated by TCRdb to about 2015). The protocol used for the library was 5' RACE. Sequenced using an Illumina HiSeq 2500. The second PCR ran for about 6 to 12 cycles and used a J-beta primer mix along with a sample-barcoded 5' primer. The raw public reads went through TCRdb reprocessing: fastp at Q25, MiXCR clone calling, in-frame beta chains kept. CDR3 protein sequences are deduplicated, and each keeps its most common genes and DNA. The sample records 650,000 to 950,000 distinct CDR3 sequences, roughly 44% of which are singletons. Together, the top ten hold about 21% of the sample. What was sequenced was blood. Source of these receptors: a man aged 55 to 70 in good health.

The chain uses TRBV3-1 and TRBJ1-2; D remains unclear. V gave up 0 bases and J gave up 4 bases, with 12 bases separating them. The CDR3 sequence is 15 residues long. Looked up from germline, CDR1 is LGHDT and CDR2 is YNNKEL (reference sequence). The CDR3 DNA reads TGTGCCAGCAGCCAAGATGTTCGAGGGAGCTATGGCTACACCTTC. Protein sequence: CASSQDVRGSYGYTF.

The chain employs TRBV28 and TRBJ1-6; unclear D gene. CDR1 and CDR2 (germline): MDHEN, SYDVKM. CDR3 length equals 14 residues. The V and J ends lost 7 bases and 8 bases respectively, with 15 bases between them. CDR3 in amino acids: CASTTLPRYSPLHF. Written as DNA, the CDR3 is TGTGCCAGCACAACCCTCCCGAGGTATTCACCCCTCCACTTT. Based on the CDR3 plus reference TRBV28 and TRBJ1-6, the full variable domain is DVKVTQSSRYLVKRTGEKVFLECVQDMDHENMFWYRQDPGLGLRLIYFSYDVKMKEKGDIPEGYSVSREKKERFSLILESASTNQTSMYLCASTTLPRYSPLHFGNGTRLTVT.

V gene TRBV7-9 combines with J gene TRBJ1-2, with a weak D call TRBD1 (5 bases). The length of the CDR3 is 12 residues. V was cut by 4 bases and J by 5 bases, with 8 bases left in between. The germline V gene encodes CDR1 SEHNR and CDR2 FQNEAQ (reference sequence). As DNA, the CDR3 is TGTGCCAGCAGCTATGGGACGTATGGCTACACCTTC. Amino acids: CASSYGTYGYTF.

The chain recombines TRBV4-2 with TRBJ2-3; a possible D gene is TRBD1 (5 bases). The V gene's germline CDR1 is LGHNA and CDR2 YNFKEQ. Deletions cut 0 bases from V and 2 bases from J, with 12 bases between. This CDR3 is built from 16 residues. CDR3 coding DNA: TGTGCCAGCAGCCAAGAAGGGGCCCAATCCACAGATACGCAGTATTTT. As protein: CASSQEGAQSTDTQYF.

The chain uses TRBV28 and TRBJ1-2; maybe TRBD1 (5 bases). Deletions cut 6 bases from V and 8 bases from J, with 13 bases between. Germline V lookup: CDR1 MDHEN, CDR2 SYDVKM. This CDR3 has 12 residues. The CDR3 DNA reads TGTGCCAGCAGCCGACGGACAACAGGCTACACCTTC. Protein product: CASSRRTTGYTF.

V and J are TRBV20-1 and TRBJ2-3, with 7 positions matching TRBD2. The CDR3 spans 16 residues. V lost 3 bases and J lost 2; bases outside the gene matches: 11. Germline CDR1 DFQATT, CDR2 SNEGSKA (reference sequence). The CDR3 DNA follows: TGCAGTGCTAGCCCTGCCGTCGGGGGGACCACAGATACGCAGTATTTT. As protein: CSASPAVGGTTDTQYF.

In its sample, this clonotype was seen many times. The chain uses TRBV4-3 and TRBJ1-2, with 8 bases lining up with TRBD1. The CDR3 runs 17 residues. The germline gives CDR1 LGHNA, CDR2 YSLEER. V lost 2 bases, J lost 8 bases, and 16 bases stayed unmatched. The DNA for the CDR3 is TGCGCCAGCAGCCAAAACGGACAGGGAGCCTTTCCAACGGGCTACACCTTC. Amino acids: CASSQNGQGAFPTGYTF.

The CDR3 region is CAISESLGNEQYF. In DNA form, the CDR3 reads TGTGCCATCAGTGAGTCTTTGGGCAATGAGCAGTACTTC. The chain carries TRBV10-3 and TRBJ2-1; D remains unclear. The J call is in doubt because the DNA end fits TRBJ2-7 better. The CDR3 has 13 amino acids. Germline V gene data show CDR1 as ENHRY and CDR2 as SYGVKD.

This clonotype appeared once. The chain employs TRBV11-3 and TRBJ2-7, with 10 bases matching TRBD2. Losses at the gene ends were 5 bases for V and 7 bases for J; bases not matched to a gene: 11. CDR1 is SGHNT and CDR2 is YENEEA in the germline V gene. The CDR3 runs 15 residues. CDR3 amino acids: CASSPSGGGNNEQYF. The CDR3, as DNA: TGTGCCAGCAGCCCGAGCGGGGGGGGAAACAATGAGCAGTACTTC.

The chain employs TRBV2 and TRBJ2-4; TRBD2 might be the D (5 bases). V gave up 0 bases and J gave up 9 bases, with 15 bases separating them. There are 15 residues in the CDR3. CDR1 and CDR2 from the germline V gene are SNHLY and FYNNEI. The CDR3 is CASSEAEGSSSIQYF. CDR3 sequence (DNA): TGTGCCAGCAGTGAAGCCGAGGGCTCCTCATCCATTCAGTACTTC.